The subject of this entry is one T cell receptor (beta chain). These data originate in a study of blood T cell repertoires in COVID-19. Background on the study: Acute and convalescent COVID-19 specimens originated in the United States, Italy and Spain.

V was clipped by 2 bases and J by 6 bases, with 13 bases between them. CDR1 is KGHSH, CDR2 LQKENI, per germline. The CDR3 totals 14 residues. Original analysis: Quantification of nucleated cells was approximated via reference gene primer amplification. Assay used: immunoSEQ multiplex PCR; TCRdb lists only in-frame clones, some missing. The V and J calls and clone size are taken from that table; D and trimming were inferred from the DNA. The sample gives around 130,000 clones, around 89% of which show up once; more than 15% is in the top ten. The clonotype was recovered from a man in his fifties or sixties with active or convalescent COVID-19. The specimen was peripheral blood. V usage is TRBV18 and J usage is TRBJ1-2; no firm D call. CDR3 region: CASSPSQSSDGYTF. CDR3 coding DNA: TGTGCCAGCTCACCATCTCAGTCAAGCGATGGCTACACCTTC.